The present entry profiles one T cell receptor beta chain with its context. The record originates from a study of blood T cell repertoires in COVID-19. Overall study context: Some COVID-19 samples were acute and others convalescent; all came from the United States, Italy and Spain.

Data came from immunoSEQ multiplex PCR; TCRdb stores just in-frame clones and leaves some out. The sample lists 90,000 to 130,000 clones, about 75% seen once, with around 16% in the top ten. The CDR3 extends over 15 amino acids. Germline values: CDR1 SEHNR, CDR2 FQNEAQ (reference sequence). The ends lost 5 bases at V and 3 bases at J; junction bases unmatched: 4. Sequenced material: peripheral blood. The chain recombines TRBV7-9 with TRBJ1-3; 10 bases map to TRBD1. This sequence originates from a woman older than 75 with active or convalescent COVID-19. For the CDR3, the DNA is TGTGCCAGCAGCCCAGACAGGGGGCATGGAAACACCATATATTTT. This gives the protein CASSPDRGHGNTIYF.